This entry concerns a single T cell receptor (delta chain). Its antigen remains unknown. The data belong to a study of human gamma delta and Vdelta1 T cells. Deletions cut 2 bases from V and 4 bases from J, with 14 bases between. Germline CDR1 and CDR2: TSWWSYY and QGS. This CDR3 has 15 residues. TCRdb re-called the PCR reads through CATT. The table has around 6,000 delta-chain clones, roughly 40% seen once. This TCR was sampled from a human donor in good health. The sequencing sample was made of Vdelta1 gamma-delta T cells from blood grown in culture (DOT cells). The chain recombines TRDV1 with TRDJ1; no reliable D call. The CDR3 is CALGEGTPGFDKLIF. Written as DNA, the CDR3 is TGTGCTCTTGGGGAAGGGACGCCCGGGTTCGATAAACTCATCTTT.